This is a list of T cell receptor beta chains from one sample in a study of blood T cell repertoires in COVID-19. TCRdb keeps only in-frame clones here, not all; method: immunoSEQ multiplex PCR. The sample contains approximately 270,000 clones, 75% to 90% of which appear only once. Sequences were obtained from PBMCs or T cells enriched from blood (not recorded which). The receptors were sampled from a woman aged 30 to 39 who had recovered from COVID-19. Both conserved end residues are part of each CDR3. D genes are given only for firm matches. Clone size, where shown, is once, few, many, or a class for clones that have expanded.

D | J | size | V | CDR3 | DNA
TRBD1 | TRBJ2-5 | . | TRBV7-8 | CASSPYRGQETQYF | TGTGCCAGCAGCCCTTACAGGGGTCAAGAGACCCAGTACTTC
. | TRBJ1-1 | once | TRBV28 | CASSFGQKNTEAFF | TGTGCCAGCAGTTTTGGCCAGAAAAACACTGAAGCTTTCTTT
TRBD2 | TRBJ2-1 | . | TRBV28 | CASSQWPAGDGEQFF | TGTGCCAGCAGTCAATGGCCAGCGGGAGACGGTGAGCAGTTCTTC
. | TRBJ1-2 | once | TRBV12-5 | CASGLVVRGPPYGYTF | TGTGCTAGTGGTTTGGTAGTTCGTGGGCCGCCCTATGGCTACACCTTC
TRBD2 | TRBJ2-5 | . | TRBV9 | CASSPGTSGRRETQYF | TGTGCCAGCAGCCCTGGGACTAGCGGGAGGAGGGAGACCCAGTACTTC
TRBD2 | TRBJ2-1 | . | TRBV3-1/TRBV3-2 | CASSQGPTSGGAGEQFF | TGTGCCAGCAGCCAAGGCCCGACTAGCGGGGGGGCCGGTGAGCAGTTCTTC
TRBD1 | TRBJ2-1 | . | TRBV5-6 | CASSLYGTGDYNEQFF | TGTGCCAGCAGCTTATACGGGACAGGGGACTACAATGAGCAGTTCTTC
. | TRBJ2-1 | . | TRBV3-1/TRBV3-2 | CASSRTPYNEQFF | TGTGCCAGCAGCCGGACACCATACAATGAGCAGTTCTTC
. | TRBJ1-3 | . | TRBV4-1 | CASSQQQASSGNTIYF | TGCGCCAGCAGCCAACAACAAGCGAGCTCTGGAAACACCATATATTTT
. | TRBJ2-3 | . | TRBV3-1/TRBV3-2 | CASSPYKGSTDTQYF | TGTGCCAGCAGCCCCTATAAGGGGTCCACAGATACGCAGTATTTT
TRBD2 | TRBJ2-1 | . | TRBV7-6 | CASSLELAGGTYNEQFF | TGTGCCAGCAGCTTAGAACTAGCGGGAGGGACCTACAATGAGCAGTTCTTC
TRBD1 | TRBJ1-6 | . | TRBV19 | CASRRGQDYNSPLHF | TGTGCCAGTAGAAGAGGACAGGACTATAATTCACCCCTCCACTTT
TRBD2 | TRBJ2-5 | . | TRBV7-9 | CASNQNGGLAETQYF | TGTGCCAGCAACCAAAATGGAGGACTAGCGGAGACCCAGTACTTC
TRBD1 | TRBJ1-1 | . | TRBV5-1 | CASSSTGTATNTEAFF | TGCGCCAGCAGCTCTACCGGGACAGCTACGAACACTGAAGCTTTCTTT
. | TRBJ1-1 | . | TRBV7-6 | CASSFQAGTEAFF | TGTGCCAGCAGCTTTCAGGCAGGGACTGAAGCTTTCTTT
TRBD1 | TRBJ2-2 | . | TRBV5-5 | CASSLVGTGENTGELFF | TGTGCCAGCAGCTTAGTAGGGACAGGGGAGAACACCGGGGAGCTGTTTTTT
TRBD1 | TRBJ1-2 | once | TRBV6-4 | CASSDSGQGGFGYTF | TGTGCCAGCAGTGACTCGGGACAGGGGGGCTTTGGCTACACCTTC
TRBD1 | TRBJ2-1 | . | TRBV10-3 | CAISSSGQGAFGEQFF | TGTGCCATCAGCTCATCCGGACAGGGGGCTTTTGGTGAGCAGTTCTTC
. | TRBJ2-7 | . | TRBV15 | CATSRGQDYEQYF | TGTGCCACCAGCAGAGGACAGGACTACGAGCAGTACTTC
. | TRBJ2-4 | . | TRBV4-2 | CASSQVVAKNIQYF | TGTGCCAGCAGCCAAGTAGTAGCCAAAAACATTCAGTACTTC
. | TRBJ2-7 | once | TRBV11-2 | CASSLGRIPAQYF | TGTGCCAGCAGCTTAGGCAGGATTCCCGCGCAGTACTTC
. | TRBJ1-5 | . | TRBV27 | CASSQGLGQPQHF | TGTGCCAGCAGCCAGGGTTTGGGTCAGCCCCAGCATTTT
. | TRBJ2-2 | . | TRBV5-4 | CASSPGHANTGELFF | TGTGCCAGCAGCCCGGGACACGCGAACACCGGGGAGCTGTTTTTT
. | TRBJ1-4 | once | TRBV12-3/TRBV12-4 | CASSTTTNEKLFF | TGTGCCAGCAGCACTACAACTAATGAAAAACTGTTTTTT
. | TRBJ1-2 | . | TRBV7-2 | CASSSGGSYGYTF | TGTGCCAGCAGCTCGGGTGGAAGCTATGGCTACACCTTC
TRBD2 | TRBJ2-1 | once | TRBV27 | CASNVGTSGSEQFF | TGTGCCAGCAACGTCGGGACTAGCGGATCCGAGCAGTTCTTC
. | TRBJ1-2 | . | TRBV28 | CATPRWGGGDGYTF | TGTGCCACCCCCCGGTGGGGGGGCGGTGATGGCTACACCTTC
TRBD2 | TRBJ2-3 | . | TRBV11-2 | CASSDLAGVSDTQYF | TGTGCCAGCAGCGACCTAGCGGGGGTGTCAGATACGCAGTATTTT
TRBD2 | TRBJ2-7 | . | TRBV5-8 | CASSWLGLADGQYF | TGTGCCAGCAGCTGGCTCGGACTAGCCGACGGGCAGTACTTC
TRBD2 | TRBJ2-3 | . | TRBV9 | CASSPGGFTDTQYF | TGTGCCAGCAGCCCGGGGGGATTCACAGATACGCAGTATTTT
TRBD1 | TRBJ2-2 | . | TRBV7-9 | CASSKRDRNTGELFF | TGTGCCAGCAGCAAAAGGGACAGGAACACCGGGGAGCTGTTTTTT
. | TRBJ2-5 | . | TRBV7-9 | CASSYPPGAGETQYF | TGTGCCAGCAGCTACCCCCCAGGGGCAGGTGAGACCCAGTACTTC
TRBD2 | TRBJ2-1 | . | TRBV7-2 | CASSSRGGGSYNEQFF | TGTGCCAGCAGTTCCCGGGGCGGGGGCTCCTACAATGAGCAGTTCTTC
. | TRBJ2-1 | few | TRBV11-3 | CASSSLAASYNEQFF | TGTGCCAGCAGCTCCTTAGCGGCCTCCTACAATGAGCAGTTCTTC
. | TRBJ1-2 | . | TRBV28 | CASSFRPPGQGNYGYTF | TGTGCCAGCAGTTTCCGGCCCCCCGGACAAGGCAACTATGGCTACACCTTC
TRBD1 | TRBJ1-2 | . | TRBV5-6 | CASSLALGQERPYGYTF | TGTGCCAGCAGCTTGGCTTTAGGACAGGAACGCCCTTATGGCTACACCTTC
. | TRBJ1-1 | . | TRBV28 | CASSLSKGHLMAFF | TGTGCCAGCAGTTTATCCAAGGGGCATCTCATGGCTTTCTTT
TRBD1 | TRBJ2-3 | . | TRBV3-1/TRBV3-2 | CASSPLGAGGGSDTQYF | TGTGCCAGCAGCCCTCTTGGGGCAGGGGGCGGCTCAGATACGCAGTATTTT
TRBD2 | TRBJ2-1 | . | TRBV5-4 | CASSLGGGSYNEQFF | TGTGCCAGCAGCTTGGGCGGGGGTTCCTACAATGAGCAGTTCTTC
. | TRBJ2-7 | . | TRBV28 | CASTALGGSYEQYF | TGTGCCAGCACCGCCCTGGGGGGCTCCTACGAGCAGTACTTC
. | TRBJ2-1 | once | TRBV7-9 | CASSSGQYLYNEQFF | TGTGCCAGCAGCTCCGGACAGTATCTCTACAATGAGCAGTTCTTC
TRBD1 | TRBJ2-5 | . | TRBV5-6 | CASTDRGETQYF | TGTGCCAGCACGGACAGGGGGGAGACCCAGTACTTC
TRBD2 | TRBJ2-3 | . | TRBV30 | CAWTSTPSGRTDTQYF | TGTGCCTGGACCTCTACACCCAGCGGGAGGACAGATACGCAGTATTTT
. | TRBJ1-2 | . | TRBV7-9 | CASSLYGGGVGGYTF | TGTGCCAGCAGCTTATACGGGGGGGGAGTCGGAGGCTACACCTTC
TRBD1 | TRBJ1-2 | . | TRBV7-6 | CASSLLGTGDGYTF | TGTGCCAGCAGCTTATTGGGGACAGGGGATGGCTACACCTTC
. | TRBJ1-5 | . | TRBV27 | CASSFGQGNQPQHF | TGTGCCAGCAGTTTTGGCCAGGGCAATCAGCCCCAGCATTTT
. | TRBJ2-1 | . | TRBV29-1 | CSVEDRTTASYNEQFF | TGCAGCGTTGAAGATCGGACTACGGCCTCCTACAATGAGCAGTTCTTC
. | TRBJ1-2 | . | TRBV2 | CASSGGEFYGYTF | TGTGCCAGCAGTGGGGGAGAGTTCTATGGCTACACCTTC
TRBD2 | TRBJ2-4 | . | TRBV30 | CAWSKGWGSGGALGNIQYF | TGTGCCTGGTCGAAGGGTTGGGGTAGCGGGGGGGCCCTGGGAAACATTCAGTACTTC